This T cell receptor beta chain derives from a study of vaccination and CD4 T cells after COVID-19. Study information: Cells received overlapping spike peptides from SARS-CoV-2, HCoV-NL63, HCoV-OC43 and HCoV-229E as stimulation.

The Oncomine TCR Beta short-read assay was what sequenced the DNA obtained from cultured CD4+ T cells. TCRdb recomputed calls from the PCR reads with MiXCR, one row per CDR3 protein. The table records some 14,000 distinct CDR3 sequences, around 52% of them present only once. Specified treatment: roughly ten-day PBMC culture with coronavirus spike peptide pools or control peptides (ViraFEST assay). With respect to this clonotype: The antigen is undetermined.

The origin of this receptor is a human donor who had recovered from COVID-19. Sample: CD4+ T cells from blood, cultured in vitro.

The CDR3 bases are TGTGCCAGCAGTGACAGGGGTCTCACCTACGAGCAGTACTTC. This translates into CASSDRGLTYEQYF. The chain links TRBV6-1 to TRBJ2-7; tentative D call: TRBD1 (6 bases). This CDR3 spans 14 amino acids. V was shortened by 3 bases and J by 2 bases, with 11 bases between the two germline ends. The V gene's germline CDR1 is MNHNS and CDR2 SASEGT.